These 18 T cell receptor beta chains came from one sample sequenced in a study of OX40 agonist ivuxolimab in advanced cancers. Library creation used the immunoSEQ multiplex PCR assay. TCRdb provides this immuneACCESS table in a form limited to in-frame rearrangements. Some clones are lacking; in checked studies, under half of them reflect an unresolved V gene, and why the rest are absent is not known. The sample table records over 45,000 clones; roughly 91% of these occur just once. More than 1.3% of the sample belongs to the ten largest clones. The sample consisted of CD4+ or CD8+ T cells sorted from blood, taken in a trial of the OX40 agonist ivuxolimab. These receptors were collected from an adult with an advanced solid tumor such as melanoma, head and neck, liver or kidney cancer.

The gene calls are TRBV28 and TRBJ1-5, with 7 bases that match TRBD1. The CDR3 sequence is 19 residues long. The germline gives CDR1 MDHEN, CDR2 SYDVKM. Trimming at V came to 6 bases and at J to 2 bases, leaving 19 bases not matched to a gene. The DNA of the CDR3 is TGTGCCAGCAGGCGCACCGGGACATTGATAGGGACAGGCAATCAGCCCCAGCATTTT. Translated: CASRRTGTLIGTGNQPQHF.

The chain links TRBV11-2 to TRBJ1-1, with a possible D match to TRBD1 (6 bases). Germline V CDR1 and CDR2: SGHAT, FQNNGV. Trimming removed 5 bases from V and 0 bases from J, with 10 bases in between. CDR3 length: 14 residues. This CDR3 is CASSLGQMNTEAFF. In DNA form, the CDR3 reads TGTGCCAGCAGCCTCGGACAGATGAACACTGAAGCTTTCTTT.

The V and J genes are TRBV6-1 and TRBJ2-4; 9 positions match TRBD1. Germline lookup yields CDR1 MNHNS and CDR2 SASEGT. This CDR3 contains 13 residues. With V trimmed by 6 bases and J by 6 bases, 3 bases remained unmatched. For the CDR3, the DNA is TGTGCCAGCAGCGGGACAGGGCTAAACATTCAGTACTTC. This sequence encodes CASSGTGLNIQYF.

The chain has TRBV28 and TRBJ2-3; TRBD2 matches at 8 bases. The CDR3 consists of 13 residues. V lost 6 bases, J lost 3 bases, and 2 bases stayed unmatched. Germline V lookup: CDR1 MDHEN, CDR2 SYDVKM. The CDR3 nucleotides are TGTGCCAGCAGGAGCGGGGGAACAGATACGCAGTATTTT. Its translation: CASRSGGTDTQYF.

Notes on this clone: Other DNA sequences within the sample encode an identical CDR3. The chain couples TRBV2 to TRBJ1-2; 9 bases line up with TRBD1. This CDR3 has 15 amino acids. After removal of 6 bases from V and 8 bases from J, the junction contained 13 bases not matched to a gene. Germline CDR1 and CDR2: SNHLY and FYNNEI. For the CDR3, the DNA is TGTGCCAGCAGCGGCAGGGGACAGGGAGGATCAGGCTACACCTTC. This codes for CASSGRGQGGSGYTF.

The chain couples TRBV6-5 to TRBJ1-5; TRBD1 matches 9 bases. In germline, CDR1 is MNHEY, CDR2 SVGAGI. The CDR3 consists of 15 residues. V was pared by 4 bases and J by 4 bases, with 5 bases of the junction left unmatched. CDR3 DNA: TGTGCCAGCAGTTTAGGGACAGGGAGAAATCAGCCCCAGCATTTT. This gives the protein CASSLGTGRNQPQHF.

This chain links TRBV30 with TRBJ2-5, with TRBD1 matching over 7 bases. The V gene end was trimmed by 1 base and the J gene end by 7 bases; junction bases not matched to a gene: 9. Germline values: CDR1 GTSNPN, CDR2 SVGIG (reference sequence). The CDR3 totals 14 residues. CDR3 protein: CAWSEGAEGRTQYF. CDR3 bases: TGTGCCTGGAGTGAGGGGGCAGAAGGCCGGACCCAGTACTTC. Filled out from reference TRBV30 and TRBJ2-5, the complete variable domain reads SQTIHQWPATLVQPVGSPLSLECTVEGTSNPNLYWYRQAAGRGLQLLFYSVGIGQISSEVPQNLSASRPQDRQFILSSKKLLLSDSGFYLCAWSEGAEGRTQYFGPGTRLLVL.

The rearrangement joins TRBV7-3 to TRBJ2-3; the D gene could be TRBD1 or TRBD2 (5 bases each). Trimming removed 3 bases at V and 1 base at J, with 11 bases between. Germline V gene sequence: CDR1 SGHTA, CDR2 FQGTGA. This CDR3 comprises 15 residues. The CDR3 reads CASSLSRDRTDTQYF. The CDR3 nucleotides are TGTGCCAGCAGCTTGTCCAGGGACCGCACAGATACGCAGTATTTT.

This chain connects TRBV19 to TRBJ2-2, with 7 bases that match TRBD1. Germline assignment: CDR1 LNHDA and CDR2 SQIVND (reference sequence). The CDR3 loop spans 15 amino acids. The trim removed 5 bases at V and 1 base at J, leaving 4 bases unmatched. The CDR3 protein is CASSSGTVNTGELFF. CDR3 nucleotides: TGTGCCAGTAGTTCAGGGACAGTGAACACCGGGGAGCTGTTTTTT. Full variable domain (remainder filled in from reference TRBV19 and TRBJ2-2): DGGITQSPKYLFRKEGQNVTLSCEQNLNHDAMYWYRQDPGQGLRLIYYSQIVNDFQKGDIAEGYSVSREKKESFPLTVTSAQKNPTAFYLCASSSGTVNTGELFFGEGSRLTVL.

The chain recombines TRBV10-2 with TRBJ2-7, with a tentative D call TRBD1 (6 bases). Trimming stripped 9 bases from V and 2 bases from J, with 11 bases between. Germline assignment: CDR1 WSHSY and CDR2 SAAADI. The length of the CDR3 is 12 residues. The DNA of the CDR3 is TGCGCCAGTACAGGGTTTCCCTACGAGCAGTACTTC. Amino acids: CASTGFPYEQYF.

The rearrangement joins TRBV6-5 to TRBJ2-7; perhaps TRBD1 as D (6 bases). There are 13 residues in the CDR3. The V gene lost 6 bases and the J gene lost 6 bases, with 15 bases spanning the gap. Germline V CDR1 and CDR2: MNHEY, SVGAGI. The CDR3 loop is CASRKQGTGEQYF. The CDR3 DNA reads as TGTGCCAGCAGGAAACAGGGTACGGGCGAGCAGTACTTC.

Comment on this clone: One junction end does not reproduce the germline sequence, and a read error may be involved. The rearrangement links TRBV7-7 to TRBJ1-4; no clear D. The CDR3 covers 13 residues. The V gene's germline CDR1 is SSHAT and CDR2 FNYEAQ (reference sequence). The CDR3 nucleotides read TGTGCTAGCAGCGCTACTCCCAGTGAAAAACTGTTTTTT. It is translated as CASSATPSEKLFF.

This chain uses TRBV4-1 with TRBJ1-1, with D maybe TRBD1 (6 bases). V gave up 6 bases and J gave up 1 base, with 12 bases separating them. This CDR3 contains 14 residues. The germline V gene encodes CDR1 MGHRA and CDR2 YSYEKL. CDR3: CASSRGAGNTEAFF. The CDR3 bases are TGCGCCAGCAGTCGGGGGGCAGGGAACACTGAAGCTTTCTTT.

This clone was found a few times. The chain joins TRBV10-1 to TRBJ1-5, with 8 bases aligning to TRBD1. The CDR3 contains 10 residues. Germline trimming cut 6 bases from V and 15 bases from J; bases unmatched to any gene: 4. Germline V gives CDR1 WNHNN, CDR2 SYGVQD (reference sequence). The CDR3, as DNA: TGCGCCAGCAGGGACAGGGTGTGGCATTTT. It is translated as CASRDRVWHF.

This clone was seen only once. This chain joins TRBV27 and TRBJ2-6, with D hard to call. Looked up from germline, CDR1 is MNHEY and CDR2 is SMNVEV (reference sequence). The CDR3 runs 14 residues. Trimming left V 4 bases short and J 0 bases short, with 4 bases between. This chain's CDR3 is CASSSYSGANVLTF. CDR3 sequence (DNA): TGTGCCAGCAGTTCATACTCTGGGGCCAACGTCCTGACTTTC.

The chain combines TRBV10-1 with TRBJ2-7, with 9 bases identical to TRBD1. This CDR3 has 16 residues. Germline values: CDR1 WNHNN, CDR2 SYGVQD (reference sequence). The junction had 11 bases not matched to a gene; V was cut back by 2 bases and J by 6 bases. In nucleotides, the CDR3 is TGCGCCAGCAGTGAGACTGCCGGGACAGGGTGGGCCGAGCAGTACTTC. It encodes CASSETAGTGWAEQYF.

This chain links TRBV11-2 with TRBJ1-4; weak D call: TRBD1 (5 bases). V lost 5 bases to trimming and J lost 0 bases, with 19 bases between them. This CDR3 spans 18 amino acids. Germline V gene lookup returns CDR1 SGHAT and CDR2 FQNNGV. CDR3 sequence: CASSRGDGFGTTNEKLFF. CDR3 DNA sequence: TGTGCCAGCAGCAGGGGTGACGGGTTTGGGACAACTAATGAAAAACTGTTTTTT. Supplemented by reference TRBV11-2 and TRBJ1-4, the full variable domain reads EAGVAQSPRYKIIEKRQSVAFWCNPISGHATLYWYQQILGQGPKLLIQFQNNGVVDDSQLPKDRFSAERLKGVDSTLKIQPAKLEDSAVYLCASSRGDGFGTTNEKLFFGSGTQLSVL.

The chain uses TRBV5-5 and TRBJ2-5, with D possibly matching TRBD2 (6 bases). Germline CDR1 is SGHKS and CDR2 is YYEKEE (reference sequence). V lost 3 bases to trimming and J lost 1 base, with 13 bases between them. This CDR3 region has 15 residues. CDR3 in DNA: TGTGCCAGCAGCTACTCGGGACTCGCCCAAGAGACCCAGTACTTC. Protein product: CASSYSGLAQETQYF.